This T cell receptor (beta chain) was sequenced during a study of T-cell memory formation after mild COVID-19. 5'RACE with constant-segment primers built TCRalpha and TCRbeta cDNA libraries with UMIs. TCRdb used MiXCR to reprocess the 5' RACE reads, holding one entry per CDR3 protein. The sample includes around 220,000 distinct CDR3 sequences, about 17% of them seen just once. The V end lost 5 bases, the J end lost 6 bases, and 22 bases lay between the germline ends. This CDR3 is built from 16 residues. Germline CDR1 SEHNR, CDR2 FQNEAQ (reference sequence). This clonotype was detected a few times. The V gene is TRBV7-9, the J gene TRBJ1-2, with TRBD1 as a possible D gene (5 bases). The source of this sequence is a man in his late teens or twenties who had mild COVID-19 (a few samples of this study predate the infection). Cell type and time point are not known. Source material: PBMCs or a T cell subset sorted from them (not recorded which). The DNA of the CDR3 is TGTGCCAGCAGCCCTACCCGAGGGGCGTATTGGGATGGCTACACCTTC. Its protein is CASSPTRGAYWDGYTF.